This passage covers 14 T cell receptor beta chains from one sample sequenced in a study of cytomegalovirus exposure and HLA in healthy donors. PCR primers comprised 60 Vbeta and 13 Jbeta primers. Produced via immunoSEQ multiplex PCR; TCRdb's table is partial and in-frame only. The table shows 130,000 to 150,000 clones, with 76% occurring only once. The specimen was PBMCs. The receptors were gathered from a man aged 18 to 29 in good health and CMV-seronegative.

V is TRBV6-6 and J is TRBJ1-5; D unresolved. The CDR3 covers 14 residues. Trimming cost V 4 bases and J 0 bases, with 7 bases left between them. In germline, CDR1 is MNHNY, CDR2 SVGAGI (reference sequence). CDR3 in amino acids: CASSLGDSNQPQHF. DNA of the CDR3: TGTGCCAGCAGTTTGGGAGATAGCAATCAGCCCCAGCATTTT.

The V and J genes are TRBV5-6 and TRBJ2-1, with 10 positions matching TRBD1. The trim removed 4 bases at V and 7 bases at J, leaving 8 bases unmatched. The CDR3 is made up of 15 amino acids. CDR1 and CDR2 (germline): SGHDT, YYEEEE. The CDR3 region is CASSRAMDRGNEQFF. CDR3 bases: TGTGCCAGCAGCCGCGCTATGGACAGGGGGAATGAGCAGTTCTTC. Together with reference TRBV5-6 and TRBJ2-1, the CDR3 gives the full variable domain: DAGVTQSPTHLIKTRGQQVTLRCSPKSGHDTVSWYQQALGQGPQFIFQYYEEEERQRGNFPDRFSGHQFPNYSSELNVNALLLGDSALYLCASSRAMDRGNEQFFGPGTRLTVL.

V usage is TRBV5-1 and J usage is TRBJ2-7; a possible D gene is TRBD1 (6 bases). The CDR3 consists of 13 residues. Germline V gene data show CDR1 as SGHRS and CDR2 as YFSETQ. V dropped 3 bases and J dropped 9 bases, with 16 bases sitting between them. The CDR3 region has the DNA TGCGCCAGCAGCTCCAACAGGGACCGCGGGCAGTACTTC. This gives the protein CASSSNRDRGQYF.

This chain links TRBV5-1 with TRBJ1-2; D uncertain. The CDR3 spans 13 residues. Germline CDR1 SGHRS, CDR2 YFSETQ. Trimming stripped 5 bases from V and 0 bases from J, with 8 bases between. The CDR3 DNA follows: TGCGCCAGCAGTTTCACAGCTAACTATGGCTACACCTTC. Residues: CASSFTANYGYTF.

This chain joins TRBV5-4 and TRBJ1-2, with 7 bases identical to TRBD1. Trimming at V came to 2 bases and at J to 4 bases, leaving 8 bases not matched to a gene. The CDR3 runs 15 residues. CDR1 is SGHNT and CDR2 is YYREEE in the germline V gene (reference sequence). The CDR3 spells CASSLQGTAAYGYTF. In DNA, the CDR3 is TGTGCCAGCAGCTTACAGGGGACAGCAGCCTATGGCTACACCTTC.

V and J are TRBV6-1 and TRBJ1-1, with D maybe TRBD1 (6 bases). The CDR3 is made up of 15 amino acids. Looked up from germline, CDR1 is MNHNS and CDR2 is SASEGT. V lost 3 bases to trimming and J lost 2 bases, with 13 bases between them. CDR3 residues: CASSEQGLGNTEAFF. The CDR3 DNA is TGTGCCAGCAGTGAGCAGGGGTTAGGAAACACTGAAGCTTTCTTT.

The CDR3 DNA reads as TGTGCCATCCAGGGGCAGAACTACAATGAGCAGTTCTTC. Amino acids: CAIQGQNYNEQFF. The chain employs TRBV27 and TRBJ2-1, with D possibly matching TRBD1 (6 bases). V dropped 10 bases and J dropped 3 bases, with 13 bases sitting between them. The CDR3 consists of 13 residues. Germline values: CDR1 MNHEY, CDR2 SMNVEV (reference sequence).

The V call is TRBV5-1, the J call TRBJ2-1; unclear D gene. V gave up 3 bases and J gave up 12 bases, with 19 bases separating them. This CDR3 is 14 amino acids long. Germline V gene lookup returns CDR1 SGHRS and CDR2 YFSETQ. CDR3 DNA sequence: TGCGCCAGCAGCTACGTCCCGGGTTCCCATGGGCAGTTCTTC. It translates to CASSYVPGSHGQFF. Full variable domain (remainder filled in from reference TRBV5-1 and TRBJ2-1): KAGVTQTPRYLIKTRGQQVTLSCSPISGHRSVSWYQQTPGQGLQFLFEYFSETQRNKGNFPGRFSGRQFSNSRSEMNVSTLELGDSALYLCASSYVPGSHGQFFGPGTRLTVL.

This clone was seen more than once but under ten times. Here the CDR3 DNA reads TGTGCCAGCAGTGACTCGATGGGACTAGCATGCGAGCAGTACTTC. Protein product: CASSDSMGLACEQYF. The gene calls are TRBV6-4 and TRBJ2-7; 9 nucleotides line up with TRBD2. This CDR3 is 15 amino acids long. Germline V gives CDR1 MRHNA, CDR2 SNTAGT. With V trimmed by 0 bases and J by 6 bases, 6 bases remained unmatched.

In this sample, this clone turned up a few times. The chain has TRBV6-5 and TRBJ2-7; D unresolved. V was shortened by 0 bases and J by 6 bases, with 15 bases between the two germline ends. The CDR3 runs to 15 residues. Germline CDR1 is MNHEY and CDR2 is SVGAGI. DNA for the CDR3: TGTGCCAGCAGTTACTCCGCCCCGGTCCTCGTCGAGCAGTACTTC. It is translated as CASSYSAPVLVEQYF.

The chain is built from TRBV15 and TRBJ2-1; 16 bases map to TRBD2. The CDR3 spans 19 residues. J lost 0 bases, V lost 5 bases, and 7 bases had no gene match. Germline values: CDR1 LNHNV, CDR2 YYDKDF (reference sequence). The CDR3 nucleotides read TGTGCCACCAGCGGCTGGGGACTAGCGGGAGGGAGCTCCTACAATGAGCAGTTCTTC. Translation: CATSGWGLAGGSSYNEQFF.

A note on this clone: The sample has other DNA sequences that encode this CDR3 too. The chain couples TRBV11-3 to TRBJ2-7; 10 positions agree with TRBD1. J gave up 2 bases and V 5 bases, and 3 bases lay outside the gene matches. Germline CDR1 SGHNT, CDR2 YENEEA. The CDR3 extends over 14 amino acids. CDR3 region: CASSPGQGTYEQYF. The DNA of the CDR3 is TGTGCCAGCAGCCCGGGACAGGGGACCTACGAGCAGTACTTC. The full variable domain, with the rest looked up from reference TRBV11-3 and TRBJ2-7, is EAGVVQSPRYKIIEKKQPVAFWCNPISGHNTLYWYLQNLGQGPELLIRYENEEAVDDSQLPKDRFSAERLKGVDSTLKIQPAELGDSAVYLCASSPGQGTYEQYFGPGTRLTVT.

The chain links TRBV6-1 to TRBJ2-5; a weak D match, TRBD1 (6 bases). Per germline, CDR1 MNHNS and CDR2 SASEGT. V dropped 6 bases and J dropped 4 bases, with 12 bases sitting between them. This CDR3 has 13 amino acids. The CDR3 bases are TGTGCCAGCAGGACAGGACCTCGAGAGACCCAGTACTTC. It yields the protein CASRTGPRETQYF.

The rearrangement joins TRBV25-1 to TRBJ1-2; a weak D match, TRBD1 (6 bases). V lost 2 bases to trimming and J lost 4 bases, with 14 bases between them. The germline CDR1 and CDR2 sequences are MGHDK and SYGVNS. The CDR3 is 15 amino acids. The chain's CDR3 is CASSESTGPTYGYTF. CDR3 sequence (DNA): TGTGCCAGCAGTGAAAGCACAGGGCCGACCTATGGCTACACCTTC.